Sequencing of this TCR beta chain was carried out in a study of CD4 T cells in relation to SARS-CoV-2 and coronaviruses (dated by TCRdb to the early 2020s). With regard to the full study: The full convalescent cohort of roughly eleven patients had a median age of about 40 years, ranging from roughly 21 to 80 years. The roughly twelve convalescent patients included 8 males and 4 females; two subjects were Hispanic. Using patient-derived lymphoblastoid cell lines, the shared crossreactive spike epitopes were mapped to their HLA restriction. At the level of individual TCR clonotypes, the study measured memory CD4+ T cell crossreactivity between SARS-CoV-2 spike protein and common cold coronavirus spike proteins. The Adaptive Biotechnologies TCR-sequencing kit was used to sequence samples from a few pre-COVID donors and the naive versus memory experiments, whereas other data were Illumina-based. A different, Illumina-based TCR-beta assay was used to sequence expansion assays from other donors in the study.

DNA from uncultured naive and memory CD4+ T cells underwent immunoSEQ TCR-beta sequencing at deep resolution. As for the original processing: Preprocessing removed nonproductive sequences and CDR3s not starting with C, not ending with F or W, or shorter than 7 amino acids. Cultured and uncultured naive and memory CD4+ repertoires were searched for CDR3s previously identified as spike- and CEF-reactive. Pairwise Levenshtein distance, computed with the stringdist R package after three terminal residues were trimmed from each end, was used as the measure of CDR3 homology. The table comes from immuneACCESS by way of TCRdb, which keeps in-frame sequences with V and J called. Part of the clones is missing from these tables; in studies checked, under half for an unresolved V gene and the rest for unknown reasons. Clonal size and the V and J genes are those of that table, whereas D and trimming came from the DNA. For this sample the table gives approximately 60,000 clones, of which under 95% were detected only once. The biggest ten clones account for around 0.4% of the sample.

As to this clone: What this receptor recognizes is not known. Base qualities are not at hand, and no much larger clone is one base apart.

From the germline V gene, CDR1 is MNHEY and CDR2 is SVGAGI. The CDR3 sequence holds 14 residues, the cysteine and phenylalanine included. Only CDR3 DNA remains: 42 bases, in frame from the first base. V loses 5 bases of germline sequence and J loses 2 bases, and the interval between the two ends is 12 bases. Here is what the overall study found, with its caveats: Because no donor provided both pre-pandemic and post-infection samples, tracing the source of pre-existing responses was limited. Compared with monoreactive clones, crossreactive clones had significantly weaker SARS-CoV-2-driven expansion, a result consistent with antigenic imprinting. Crossreactivity analysis centred on spike protein, so crossreactivity against other viral proteins was not assessed. In roughly two thirds of donors, memory CD4+ clonotypes turned up that crossrecognized SARS-CoV-2 and at least one common cold coronavirus spike. The study was constrained by small numbers of patients and of tested TCRs. Naive versus memory sequencing indicated the assay detects memory recall responses rather than primary responses primed during culture.

To separate naive from memory CD4+ T cells, cryopreserved PBMCs first underwent CD4 enrichment and then EasySep naive CD4+ T cell enrichment. PBMCs were isolated from leukapheresis product or whole blood by Ficoll-Paque PLUS gradient centrifugation. The PBMCs went either fresh into the expansion assay or into cryopreservation at -140 degrees C. The QIAamp Micro DNA Kit was used to extract genomic DNA from the CD4+ T cells. Sequencing was done on a sample of naive CD4+ T cells from PBMCs. What the cell subset or site label conveys for this sample: naive CD4+ T cells isolated by negative enrichment. The chain uses TRBV6-5 and TRBJ2-5, with no confidently assigned D gene. This TCR was recovered from an adult with COVID-19. CDR3 protein: CASSRRVDQETQYF. The sequenced DNA is TGTGCCAGCAGTAGGAGAGTAGATCAAGAGACCCAGTACTTC.